The 20 T cell receptor beta chains presented below share a single source sample, sequenced in a study of T cells after yellow fever vaccination. TCRdb processed the 5' RACE reads anew with MiXCR; each CDR3 protein has one entry. The sample holds 250,000 to 400,000 distinct CDR3 sequences, 3.5% to 4.5% seen once. This specimen was PBMCs, taken 15 days after the yellow fever booster vaccination. The source is a man between 18 and 35 years old who received the YFV17D yellow fever vaccine.

This chain joins TRBV3-1 and TRBJ2-1, with a possible D match to TRBD2 (5 bases). The CDR3 loop spans 13 amino acids. Deletions cut 4 bases from V and 8 bases from J, with 12 bases between. Germline V CDR1 and CDR2: LGHDT, YNNKEL (reference sequence). CDR3 DNA: TGTGCCAGCAGCCTCGGATCCGGGGATGAGCAGTTCTTC. Protein sequence: CASSLGSGDEQFF.

This clonotype has a count of ten or more. The chain is built from TRBV25-1 and TRBJ2-2; TRBD2 aligns across 7 bases. Trimming took 3 bases from V and 6 from J; bases not matched to a gene: 4. From germline, CDR1 is MGHDK and CDR2 SYGVNS. The CDR3 has 14 amino acids. As DNA, the CDR3 is TGTGCCAGCAGTGAGGCGGGGGAGGCCGGGGAGCTGTTTTTT. Translating gives CASSEAGEAGELFF.

Only a few counts were recorded for this clonotype. The rearrangement uses TRBV5-5 and TRBJ2-4; a weak D match, TRBD2 (6 bases). Germline V lookup: CDR1 SGHKS, CDR2 YYEKEE (reference sequence). The CDR3 spans 13 residues. V was cut by 4 bases and J by 8 bases, with 13 bases left in between. In DNA form, the CDR3 reads TGTGCCAGCAGCGTATGGGACTCTGACATTCAGTACTTC. Translation: CASSVWDSDIQYF.

The V call is TRBV29-1, the J call TRBJ2-3, with 13 nucleotides matching TRBD2. Trimming removed 5 bases from V and 4 bases from J; junction bases left unmatched: 6. CDR1 and CDR2 from the germline V gene are SQVTM and ANQGSEA. The CDR3 spans 15 residues. CDR3 sequence (DNA): TGCAGCGTTTCCGGGACTAGCGGGGTGGCAGATACGCAGTATTTT. Translating gives CSVSGTSGVADTQYF.

This clonotype was found many times. The gene calls are TRBV6-1 and TRBJ1-1, with no clear D. The germline V and J ends were trimmed by 6 bases and 0 bases, with 8 bases remaining between them. This CDR3 is built from 13 residues. Germline V gives CDR1 MNHNS, CDR2 SASEGT. CDR3 sequence reads: CASRRGVNTEAFF. The CDR3 region has the DNA TGTGCCAGCAGGAGAGGAGTGAACACTGAAGCTTTCTTT.

The sample holds a few counts of this clonotype. The chain links TRBV28 to TRBJ1-2, with D possibly TRBD1 on 5 matching bases. The CDR3 consists of 10 residues. V was cut by 8 bases and J by 4 bases, with 5 bases left in between. Germline V gives CDR1 MDHEN, CDR2 SYDVKM. CDR3: CASGTYGYTF. The CDR3 DNA reads as TGTGCCAGCGGGACCTATGGCTACACCTTC.

This clonotype has ten or more counts. The chain couples TRBV28 to TRBJ2-3, with 10 bases that match TRBD2. The CDR3 contains 15 residues. The germline CDR1 and CDR2 sequences are MDHEN and SYDVKM. Losses at the gene ends were 5 bases for V and 1 base for J; bases not matched to a gene: 3. DNA of the CDR3: TGTGCCAGCAGTCTCCTAGCGGGGGGCACAGATACGCAGTATTTT. Translating it yields CASSLLAGGTDTQYF.

This clonotype has at least ten counts. The V gene is TRBV5-1, the J gene TRBJ1-1, with D possibly TRBD1 on 5 matching bases. The CDR3 loop spans 14 amino acids. V lost 2 bases and J 2 bases, leaving 10 bases between the germline ends. From germline, CDR1 is SGHRS and CDR2 YFSETQ. For the CDR3, the DNA is TGCGCCAGCAGCTTCGACGGGGGAAACACTGAAGCTTTCTTT. Translating it yields CASSFDGGNTEAFF.

This clonotype showed up many times. V usage is TRBV6-5 and J usage is TRBJ2-3; TRBD2 might be the D (6 bases). This CDR3 comprises 14 residues. The germline V gene encodes CDR1 MNHEY and CDR2 SVGAGI. The V end lost 2 bases, the J end lost 0 bases, and 6 bases lay between the germline ends. The CDR3 spells CASSYLASTDTQYF. The CDR3 DNA follows: TGTGCCAGCAGTTACCTAGCGAGCACAGATACGCAGTATTTT.

This clonotype was seen more than once but under ten times. The chain recombines TRBV20-1 with TRBJ2-5; 8 bases are shared with TRBD2. Unmatched junction bases numbered 9, after V lost 2 bases and J lost 4 bases. Looked up from germline, CDR1 is DFQATT and CDR2 is SNEGSKA (reference sequence). This CDR3 has 15 residues. CDR3 sequence (DNA): TGCAGTGCTAGAACCAAGGGTACTAGCGGAGAGACCCAGTACTTC. Translated: CSARTKGTSGETQYF.

The sample holds many counts of this clonotype. The J gene is TRBJ2-2, the V gene TRBV12-3 or TRBV12-4; D tentatively fits TRBD1 or TRBD2 (5 bases each). Trimming shortened V by 8 bases and J by 6 bases, and 13 bases separated the two germline ends. The CDR3 runs to 13 residues. The CDR3 reads CASGRGVAGELFF. The CDR3 DNA sequence: TGTGCCAGCGGAAGAGGGGTGGCCGGGGAGCTGTTTTTT.

The chain has TRBV2 and TRBJ2-2; D uncertain. Germline CDR1 reads SNHLY; CDR2 reads FYNNEI. V lost 7 bases and J 5 bases, leaving 14 bases between the germline ends. The CDR3 has 14 residues. As DNA, the CDR3 is TGTGCCAGCAAAAAAAGTGTCTTTACCGGGGAGCTGTTTTTT. Amino acid sequence: CASKKSVFTGELFF.

At least ten counts were recorded for this clonotype. This chain links TRBV7-6 with TRBJ1-6; D not certain. The germline gives CDR1 SGHVS, CDR2 FNYEAQ. This CDR3 has 18 residues. Trimming took 4 bases from V and 0 from J, leaving 16 bases between them. The CDR3 bases are TGTGCCAGCAGCTCATCGAGGCAGACCAGCTCCTATAATTCACCCCTCCACTTT. Translating it yields CASSSSRQTSSYNSPLHF.

This clonotype has a handful of counts. The CDR3: CASRTLVNNEQFF. The DNA for the CDR3 is TGTGCCAGTCGCACCCTGGTAAACAATGAGCAGTTCTTC. The chain couples TRBV19 to TRBJ2-1; D uncertain. Germline CDR1 LNHDA, CDR2 SQIVND (reference sequence). The CDR3 spans 13 residues. V was clipped by 8 bases and J by 5 bases, with 13 bases between them.

The chain is built from TRBV5-1 and TRBJ1-1; 7 nucleotides match TRBD1. The CDR3 totals 15 residues. Germline lookup yields CDR1 SGHRS and CDR2 YFSETQ. Trimming removed 0 bases from V and 4 bases from J; junction bases left unmatched: 6. In nucleotides, the CDR3 is TGCGCCAGCAGCTTGGAGGGGGCGTATTTCACTGAAGCTTTCTTT. It specifies CASSLEGAYFTEAFF.

V gene TRBV10-3 combines with J gene TRBJ2-7; 10 bases map to TRBD1. Germline V gene sequence: CDR1 ENHRY, CDR2 SYGVKD. Germline trimming cut 4 bases from V and 7 bases from J; bases unmatched to any gene: 7. CDR3 length: 14 residues. The CDR3 protein is CAISVGQGYGEQYF. In DNA, the CDR3 is TGTGCCATCAGTGTGGGACAGGGGTACGGGGAGCAGTACTTC.

This clonotype came up a few times. The chain's CDR3 is CATSGGGFNQPQHF. DNA for the CDR3: TGTGCCACCAGCGGGGGGGGCTTTAATCAGCCCCAGCATTTT. The chain uses TRBV28 and TRBJ1-5; tentatively, D is TRBD1 (6 bases). Deletions cut 10 bases from V and 4 bases from J, with 17 bases between. Germline V CDR1 and CDR2: MDHEN, SYDVKM. There are 14 residues in the CDR3. The full variable domain, rest sourced from reference TRBV28 and TRBJ1-5, is DVKVTQSSRYLVKRTGEKVFLECVQDMDHENMFWYRQDPGLGLRLIYFSYDVKMKEKGDIPEGYSVSREKKERFSLILESASTNQTSMYLCATSGGGFNQPQHFGDGTRLSIL.

In this sample, this clonotype turned up a few times. CDR3: CSARRGAEGETQYF. CDR3 nucleotide sequence: TGCAGTGCTAGAAGGGGGGCTGAGGGAGAGACCCAGTACTTC. The rearrangement links TRBV20-1 to TRBJ2-5; perhaps D is TRBD1 or TRBD2 (6 bases each). CDR1 DFQATT and CDR2 SNEGSKA come from the germline V gene (reference sequence). V was clipped by 2 bases and J by 4 bases, with 14 bases between them. This CDR3 region has 14 residues.

The sample holds a few counts of this clonotype. The chain couples TRBV5-1 to TRBJ2-5; no firm D call. The V and J ends lost 6 bases and 1 base respectively, with 19 bases between them. Germline lookup yields CDR1 SGHRS and CDR2 YFSETQ. There are 16 residues in the CDR3. Written as DNA, the CDR3 is TGCGCCAGCACCGTCAGCCCCCAGCCTGGCCAAGAGACCCAGTACTTC. Protein product: CASTVSPQPGQETQYF.

This sequence joins TRBV10-3 and TRBJ1-3; the D gene is possibly TRBD1 (5 bases). The CDR3 is 12 residues long. The V and J ends lost 4 bases and 8 bases respectively, with 9 bases between them. Germline CDR1 reads ENHRY; CDR2 reads SYGVKD. CDR3 bases: TGTGCCATCAGTGGACAGAGAGACACCATATATTTT. Translated, it gives CAISGQRDTIYF.